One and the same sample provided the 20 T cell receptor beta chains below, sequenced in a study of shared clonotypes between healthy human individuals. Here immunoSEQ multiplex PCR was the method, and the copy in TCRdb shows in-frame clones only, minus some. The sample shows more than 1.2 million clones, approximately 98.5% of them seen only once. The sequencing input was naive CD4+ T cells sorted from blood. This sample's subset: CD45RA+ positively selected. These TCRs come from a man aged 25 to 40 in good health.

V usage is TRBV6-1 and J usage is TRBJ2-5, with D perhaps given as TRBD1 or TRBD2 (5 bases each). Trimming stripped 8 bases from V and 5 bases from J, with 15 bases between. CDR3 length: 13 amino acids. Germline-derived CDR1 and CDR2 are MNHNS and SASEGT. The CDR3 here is CASLLGPVETQYF. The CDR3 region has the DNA TGTGCCAGCCTCTTGGGACCTGTGGAGACCCAGTACTTC.

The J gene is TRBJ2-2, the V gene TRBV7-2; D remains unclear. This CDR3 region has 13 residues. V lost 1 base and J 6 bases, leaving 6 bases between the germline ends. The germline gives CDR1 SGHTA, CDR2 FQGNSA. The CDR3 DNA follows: TGTGCCAGCAGCTTAGGGCGGCCCGGGGAGCTGTTTTTT. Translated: CASSLGRPGELFF.

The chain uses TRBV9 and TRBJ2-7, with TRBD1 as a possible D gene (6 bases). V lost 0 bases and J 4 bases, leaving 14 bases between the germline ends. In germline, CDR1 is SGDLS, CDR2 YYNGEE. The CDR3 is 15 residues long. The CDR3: CASSVDARGIYEQYF. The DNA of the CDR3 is TGTGCCAGCAGCGTAGATGCCAGGGGAATATACGAGCAGTACTTC.

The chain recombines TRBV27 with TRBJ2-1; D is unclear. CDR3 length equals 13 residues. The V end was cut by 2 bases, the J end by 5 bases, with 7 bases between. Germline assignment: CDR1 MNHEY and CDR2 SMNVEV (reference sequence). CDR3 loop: CASSLRRDNEQFF. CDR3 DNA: TGTGCCAGCAGTTTAAGAAGAGACAATGAGCAGTTCTTC.

The CDR3 region is CAGGPRNQPQHF. The CDR3 nucleotides are TGTGCCGGGGGTCCCCGCAATCAGCCCCAGCATTTT. The V and J genes are TRBV9 and TRBJ1-5, with a weak D call TRBD1 (5 bases). This CDR3 has 12 amino acids. Per germline, CDR1 SGDLS and CDR2 YYNGEE. V was trimmed by 10 bases and J by 2 bases, leaving 10 bases between them.

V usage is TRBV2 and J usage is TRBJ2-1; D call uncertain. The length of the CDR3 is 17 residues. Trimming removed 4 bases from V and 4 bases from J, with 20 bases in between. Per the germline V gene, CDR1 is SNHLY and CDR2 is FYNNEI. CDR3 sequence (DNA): TGTGCCAGCAGTGTACCTAGGACCCGGGCGGTTTACAATGAGCAGTTCTTC. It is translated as CASSVPRTRAVYNEQFF.

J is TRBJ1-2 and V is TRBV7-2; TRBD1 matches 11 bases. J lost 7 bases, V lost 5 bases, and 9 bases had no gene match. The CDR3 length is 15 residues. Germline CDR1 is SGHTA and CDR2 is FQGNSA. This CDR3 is CASSPRTGGFAGYTF. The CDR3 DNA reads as TGTGCCAGCAGCCCTCGGACAGGGGGCTTCGCTGGCTACACCTTC.

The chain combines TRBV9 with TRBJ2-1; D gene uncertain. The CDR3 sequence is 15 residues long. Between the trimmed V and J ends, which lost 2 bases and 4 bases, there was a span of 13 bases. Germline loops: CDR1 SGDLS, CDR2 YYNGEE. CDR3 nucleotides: TGTGCCAGCAGCGTTTGGATATCCCATTACAATGAGCAGTTCTTC. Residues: CASSVWISHYNEQFF.

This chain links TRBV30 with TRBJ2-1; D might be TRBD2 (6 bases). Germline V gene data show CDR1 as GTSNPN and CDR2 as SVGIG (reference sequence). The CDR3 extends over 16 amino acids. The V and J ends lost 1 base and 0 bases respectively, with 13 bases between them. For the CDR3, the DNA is TGTGCCTGGAGTGGGGCGGAGGGGCGCTCCTACAATGAGCAGTTCTTC. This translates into CAWSGAEGRSYNEQFF.

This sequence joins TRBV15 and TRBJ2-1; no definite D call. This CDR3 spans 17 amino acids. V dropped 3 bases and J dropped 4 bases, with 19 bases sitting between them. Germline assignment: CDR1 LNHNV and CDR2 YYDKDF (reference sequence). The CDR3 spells CATSRRHGQIEYNEQFF. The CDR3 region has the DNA TGTGCCACCAGCAGGAGGCATGGCCAAATTGAATACAATGAGCAGTTCTTC.

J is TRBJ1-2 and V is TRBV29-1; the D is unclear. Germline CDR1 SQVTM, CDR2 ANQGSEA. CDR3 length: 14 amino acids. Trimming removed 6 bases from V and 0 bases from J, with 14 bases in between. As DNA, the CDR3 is TGCAGCGTCCCGGAGGGTAGTACTAACTATGGCTACACCTTC. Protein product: CSVPEGSTNYGYTF.

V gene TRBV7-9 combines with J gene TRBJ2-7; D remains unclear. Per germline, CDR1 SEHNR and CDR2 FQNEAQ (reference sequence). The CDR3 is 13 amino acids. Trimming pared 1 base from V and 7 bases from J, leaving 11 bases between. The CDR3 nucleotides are TGTGCCAGCAGCTTAGTCGGGTCGTGGGAGCAGTACTTC. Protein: CASSLVGSWEQYF.

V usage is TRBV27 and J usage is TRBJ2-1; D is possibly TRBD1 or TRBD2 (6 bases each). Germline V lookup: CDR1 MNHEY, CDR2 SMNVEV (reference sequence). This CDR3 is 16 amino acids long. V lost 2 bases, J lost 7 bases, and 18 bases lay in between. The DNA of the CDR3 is TGTGCCAGCAGTTTACGCCAATTGGGGGGACAAAATGAGCAGTTCTTC. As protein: CASSLRQLGGQNEQFF.

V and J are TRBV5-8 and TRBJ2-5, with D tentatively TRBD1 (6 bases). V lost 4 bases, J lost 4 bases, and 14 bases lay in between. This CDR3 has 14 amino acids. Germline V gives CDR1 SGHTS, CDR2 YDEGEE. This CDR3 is CASSIWTAPETQYF. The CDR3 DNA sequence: TGTGCCAGCAGCATATGGACAGCTCCAGAGACCCAGTACTTC. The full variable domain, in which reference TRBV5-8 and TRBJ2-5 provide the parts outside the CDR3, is EAGVTQSPTHLIKTRGQQATLRCSPISGHTSVYWYQQALGLGLQFLLWYDEGEERNRGNFPPRFSGRQFPNYSSELNVNALELEDSALYLCASSIWTAPETQYFGPGTRLLVL.

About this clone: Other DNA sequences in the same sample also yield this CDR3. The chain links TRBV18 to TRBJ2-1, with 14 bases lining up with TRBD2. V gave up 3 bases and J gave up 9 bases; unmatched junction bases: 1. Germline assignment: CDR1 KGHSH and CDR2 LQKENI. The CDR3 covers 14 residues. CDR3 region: CASSPGLAGGEQFF. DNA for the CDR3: TGTGCCAGCTCACCCGGACTAGCGGGGGGTGAGCAGTTCTTC.

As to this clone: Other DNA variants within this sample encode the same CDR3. This chain's CDR3 is CASSPGTGNYEQYF. For the CDR3, the DNA is TGTGCCAGCAGCCCTGGGACAGGGAACTACGAGCAGTACTTC. V and J are TRBV5-4 and TRBJ2-7; 9 bases match TRBD1. Germline-derived CDR1 and CDR2 are SGHNT and YYREEE (reference sequence). The CDR3 is 14 amino acids. V shed 4 bases and J 3 bases; nucleotides not matched to a gene: 5. The entire variable domain, with the rest obtained from reference TRBV5-4 and TRBJ2-7, is as follows: ETGVTQSPTHLIKTRGQQVTLRCSSQSGHNTVSWYQQALGQGPQFIFQYYREEENGRGNFPPRFSGLQFPNYSSELNVNALELDDSALYLCASSPGTGNYEQYFGPGTRLTVT.

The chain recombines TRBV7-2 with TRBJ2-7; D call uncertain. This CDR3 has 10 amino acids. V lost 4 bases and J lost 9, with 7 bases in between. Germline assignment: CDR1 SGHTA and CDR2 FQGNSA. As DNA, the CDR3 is TGTGCCAGCAGCTCGGGCCCGCAGTACTTC. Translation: CASSSGPQYF. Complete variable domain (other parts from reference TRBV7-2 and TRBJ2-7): GAGVSQSPSNKVTEKGKDVELRCDPISGHTALYWYRQSLGQGLEFLIYFQGNSAPDKSGLPSDRFSAERTGGSVSTLTIQRTQQEDSAVYLCASSSGPQYFGPGTRLTVT.

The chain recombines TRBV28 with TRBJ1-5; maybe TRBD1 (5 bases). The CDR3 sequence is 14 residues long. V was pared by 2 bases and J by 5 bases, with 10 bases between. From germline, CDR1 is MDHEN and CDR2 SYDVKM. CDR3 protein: CASSLGTLDQPQHF. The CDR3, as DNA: TGTGCCAGCAGTTTAGGGACCCTTGATCAGCCCCAGCATTTT.

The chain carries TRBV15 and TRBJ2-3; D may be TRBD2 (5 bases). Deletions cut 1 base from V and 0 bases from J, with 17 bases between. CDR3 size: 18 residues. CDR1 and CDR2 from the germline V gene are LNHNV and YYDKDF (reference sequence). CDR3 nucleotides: TGTGCCACCAGCAGAGCGCCCCTAGCTTTGACTAGCACAGATACGCAGTATTTT. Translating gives CATSRAPLALTSTDTQYF.

Here the CDR3 reads CASSPPNQARPYEQYF. The CDR3 bases are TGTGCCAGCTCACCACCGAATCAGGCCAGACCCTACGAGCAGTACTTC. The chain is built from TRBV18 and TRBJ2-7; the D is unclear. The germline CDR1 and CDR2 sequences are KGHSH and LQKENI. With 0 bases removed from V and 2 bases from J, the gap between germline ends came to 14 bases. The CDR3 is 16 residues long.